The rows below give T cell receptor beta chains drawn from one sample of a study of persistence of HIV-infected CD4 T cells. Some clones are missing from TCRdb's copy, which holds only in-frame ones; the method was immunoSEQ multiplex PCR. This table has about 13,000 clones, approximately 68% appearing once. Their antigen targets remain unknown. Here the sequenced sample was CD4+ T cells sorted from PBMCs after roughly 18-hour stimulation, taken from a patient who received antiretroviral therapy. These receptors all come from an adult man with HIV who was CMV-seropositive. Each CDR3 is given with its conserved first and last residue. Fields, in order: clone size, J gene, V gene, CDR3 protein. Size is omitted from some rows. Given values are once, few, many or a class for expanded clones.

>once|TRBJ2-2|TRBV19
CASSRGQDTGELFF
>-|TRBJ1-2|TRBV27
CASTETGANYGYTF
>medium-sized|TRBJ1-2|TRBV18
CASSRGADNYGYTF
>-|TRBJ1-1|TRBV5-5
CASSALHRGNTEAFF
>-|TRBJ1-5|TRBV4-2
CASSRGWAGSISGQPQHF
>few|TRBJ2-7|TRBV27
CASGPRGGSLIEQYF
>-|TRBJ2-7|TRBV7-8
CASSLVGAPPRNEQYF
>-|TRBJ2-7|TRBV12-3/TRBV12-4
CASTPGVHYEQYF
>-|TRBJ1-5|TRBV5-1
CASSIGQADQPQHF
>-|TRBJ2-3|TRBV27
CASSLGQGTDTQYF
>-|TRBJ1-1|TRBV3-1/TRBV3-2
CASSLNQRAFF
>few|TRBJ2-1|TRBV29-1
CSVDEKPNEQFF
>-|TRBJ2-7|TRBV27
CASSLKASGPYEQYF
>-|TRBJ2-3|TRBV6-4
CASSRTGAGATDTQYF
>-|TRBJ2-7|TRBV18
CASSRASYEQYF
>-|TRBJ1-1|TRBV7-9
CASSFWSGSRDTEAFF
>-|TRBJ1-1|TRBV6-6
CASRPGWGDTEAFF
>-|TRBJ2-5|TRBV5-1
CASSLAGILGRFNQETQYF
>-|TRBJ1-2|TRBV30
CAWRMAANYGYTF
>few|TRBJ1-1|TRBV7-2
CASSLNGGAYEAFF
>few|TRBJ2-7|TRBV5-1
CASSLFGGAYEQYF
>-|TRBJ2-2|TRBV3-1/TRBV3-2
CASSPTLPGLRGRELFF
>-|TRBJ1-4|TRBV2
CASRSQGSRATNEKLFF
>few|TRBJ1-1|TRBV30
CAWRPGGEVTEAFF
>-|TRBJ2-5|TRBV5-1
CASSSNQETQYF
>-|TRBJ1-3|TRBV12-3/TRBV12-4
CASALSGNTIYF
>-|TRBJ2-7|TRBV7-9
CASSLLGYEQYF
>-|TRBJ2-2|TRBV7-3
CASSHTSGRADGELFF
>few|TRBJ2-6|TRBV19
CASNLGYNSGVLTF
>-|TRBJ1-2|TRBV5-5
CASSHNLGASRGYTF
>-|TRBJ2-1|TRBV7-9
CASSPRGLESNEQFF
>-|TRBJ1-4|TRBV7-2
CASSSGTGNEKLFF
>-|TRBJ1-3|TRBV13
CASSLVGRAGRSGNTIYF
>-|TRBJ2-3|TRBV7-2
CASSLEGRAQYF
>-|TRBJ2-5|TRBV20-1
CSAEFQETQYF
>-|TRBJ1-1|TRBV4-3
CASSQSMGRTEAFF
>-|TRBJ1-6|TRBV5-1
CASSSDPRDSPLHF
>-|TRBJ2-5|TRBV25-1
CASRKGDRGKETQYF
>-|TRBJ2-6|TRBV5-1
CASTHRGPAGANVLTF
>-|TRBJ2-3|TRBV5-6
CASSLLGLAGVSDTQYF
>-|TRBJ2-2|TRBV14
CASSLVLNTGELFF